The 17 T cell receptor beta chains in this list originate from one sample, sequenced in a study of blood T cell repertoires in COVID-19. Repertoires were generated with immunoSEQ multiplex PCR, while TCRdb's copy carries only in-frame clones and drops some. The sample carries 200,000 to 250,000 clones, 80% recorded once. Sequencing used PBMCs or T cells enriched from blood (not recorded which). These receptors originate from a man under 40 with acute COVID-19.

J is TRBJ1-5 and V is TRBV19; 7 bases line up with TRBD1. V was clipped by 0 bases and J by 7 bases; unmatched bases: 18. CDR1 is LNHDA and CDR2 is SQIVND in the germline V gene (reference sequence). CDR3 length equals 19 residues. CDR3 loop: CASSIDPPKIVGGGQPQHF. The CDR3 DNA sequence: TGTGCCAGTAGTATAGATCCCCCTAAAATTGTAGGGGGCGGGCAGCCCCAGCATTTT.

This clone was detected a few times. V is TRBV10-1 and J is TRBJ1-1; the D is unclear. Germline CDR1 reads WNHNN; CDR2 reads SYGVQD (reference sequence). The CDR3 runs 14 residues. V dropped 5 bases and J dropped 1 base, with 11 bases sitting between them. The chain's CDR3 is CASSTGVENTEAFF. CDR3 bases: TGCGCCAGCAGTACCGGGGTGGAGAACACTGAAGCTTTCTTT.

This clone was counted only a few times. One junction end does not reproduce the germline sequence, and a read error may be involved. The chain carries TRBV7-9 and TRBJ1-1; D unresolved. The germline CDR1 and CDR2 sequences are SEHNR and FQNEAQ (reference sequence). The CDR3 contains 9 residues. This chain's CDR3 is CASSLGHQF. CDR3 nucleotide sequence: TGTGCCAGCAGCTTAGGGCATCAGTTT.

The chain recombines TRBV9 with TRBJ2-2; TRBD2 matches at 12 bases. The CDR3 has 16 residues. Losses at the gene ends were 4 bases for V and 1 base for J; bases not matched to a gene: 2. CDR1 and CDR2 from the germline V gene are SGDLS and YYNGEE. CDR3 bases: TGTGCCAGCAGCCTACTAGCGGGGGGGAACACCGGGGAGCTGTTTTTT. Translated, it gives CASSLLAGGNTGELFF.

J is TRBJ1-5 and V is TRBV27, with 7 bases fitting TRBD1. V was pared by 7 bases and J by 5 bases, with 5 bases of the junction left unmatched. The CDR3 is 13 residues long. CDR1 MNHEY and CDR2 SMNVEV come from the germline V gene (reference sequence). The CDR3 spells CASKPRGHQPQHF. The CDR3 DNA follows: TGTGCCAGCAAACCAAGGGGGCATCAGCCCCAGCATTTT.

The V and J genes are TRBV5-1 and TRBJ1-1; 11 bases map to TRBD1. V lost 6 bases and J lost 7; bases outside the gene matches: 14. The CDR3 contains 16 residues. CDR1 and CDR2 (germline): SGHRS, YFSETQ. CDR3 protein: CASTTKGTGGIDEAFF. The CDR3 DNA sequence: TGCGCCAGCACTACGAAGGGGACAGGGGGTATCGATGAAGCTTTCTTT.

The V and J genes are TRBV19 and TRBJ1-3, with no clear D. The CDR3 is made up of 15 amino acids. V lost 5 bases, J lost 0 bases, and 11 bases lay in between. Germline V lookup: CDR1 LNHDA, CDR2 SQIVND (reference sequence). In DNA form, the CDR3 reads TGTGCCAGTAGTGAAGTCTCCAGCTCTGGAAACACCATATATTTT. Its translation: CASSEVSSSGNTIYF.

V and J are TRBV27 and TRBJ1-2; D perhaps matches TRBD1 (6 bases). This CDR3 region has 15 residues. V was cut by 3 bases and J by 0 bases, with 11 bases left in between. Germline CDR1 reads MNHEY; CDR2 reads SMNVEV (reference sequence). DNA for the CDR3: TGTGCCAGCAGTTTGAGGACAGAGTCTAACTATGGCTACACCTTC. Protein: CASSLRTESNYGYTF.

The chain joins TRBV29-1 to TRBJ1-2; D is perhaps TRBD1 (6 bases). The CDR3 has 15 amino acids. V was shortened by 4 bases and J by 3 bases, with 18 bases between the two germline ends. The germline V gene encodes CDR1 SQVTM and CDR2 ANQGSEA. CDR3 sequence reads: CSVVSHRAVDYGYTF. In DNA form, the CDR3 reads TGCAGCGTTGTTAGTCACAGGGCTGTCGACTATGGCTACACCTTC.

The chain carries TRBV7-9 and TRBJ2-7; the match to TRBD2 covers 8 bases. J was trimmed by 0 bases and V by 5 bases; bases with no gene match: 6. This CDR3 has 15 residues. From germline, CDR1 is SEHNR and CDR2 FQNEAQ (reference sequence). The CDR3 DNA reads as TGTGCCAGCAGCACGAGCGGGGGCTCCTCCTACGAGCAGTACTTC. Translating gives CASSTSGGSSYEQYF.

The rearrangement links TRBV2 to TRBJ1-6; D not certain. The CDR3 spans 13 residues. In germline, CDR1 is SNHLY, CDR2 FYNNEI. Trimming took off 4 bases at V and 10 bases at J, with 11 bases between the two ends. CDR3 loop: CASSGANASPLHF. The CDR3, as DNA: TGTGCCAGCAGTGGGGCGAATGCATCACCCCTCCACTTT.

This chain connects TRBV3-1 (or the pseudogene TRBV3-2) to TRBJ2-5; TRBD2 matches at 8 bases. The CDR3 loop spans 16 amino acids. The junction had 12 bases not matched to a gene; V was cut back by 4 bases and J by 5 bases. Germline assignment: CDR1 LGHDT and CDR2 YNNKEL (reference sequence). Here the CDR3 reads CASSPFVSGGPETQYF. CDR3 DNA sequence: TGTGCCAGCAGCCCCTTCGTAAGCGGGGGCCCGGAGACCCAGTACTTC.

The chain combines TRBV11-3 with TRBJ2-3; TRBD2 matches 9 bases. V shed 5 bases and J 7 bases; nucleotides not matched to a gene: 13. Germline V lookup: CDR1 SGHNT, CDR2 YENEEA. The CDR3 is 16 amino acids. The CDR3 bases are TGTGCCAGCAGCCCCAAAGAAGCGGGGGGACTTTATACGCAGTATTTT. This encodes CASSPKEAGGLYTQYF.

V and J are TRBV24-1 and TRBJ2-5, with 11 bases identical to TRBD1. V dropped 4 bases and J dropped 9; count of bases not matched to a gene: 3. Looked up from germline, CDR1 is KGHDR and CDR2 is SFDVKD. The CDR3 sequence is 13 residues long. CDR3 sequence (DNA): TGTGCCACCAGTGACCGGGACAGGGGGGCCCAGTACTTC. Its protein is CATSDRDRGAQYF.

This chain connects TRBV6-5 to TRBJ2-3, with 8 bases fitting TRBD1. This CDR3 is built from 14 residues. CDR1 MNHEY and CDR2 SVGAGI come from the germline V gene. V gave up 8 bases and J gave up 3 bases; unmatched junction bases: 7. The DNA for the CDR3 is TGTGCCAGCGGCCAGGGGGCGCGGACAGATACGCAGTATTTT. This codes for CASGQGARTDTQYF.

This clone was counted a single time. The V gene is TRBV19, the J gene TRBJ2-7; D gene uncertain. The CDR3 spans 12 residues. Germline CDR1 LNHDA, CDR2 SQIVND (reference sequence). V was trimmed by 1 base and J by 6 bases, leaving 7 bases between them. CDR3 amino acids: CASSIAVGEQYF. The CDR3 DNA sequence: TGTGCCAGTAGTATAGCCGTCGGCGAGCAGTACTTC.

This clone was seen just once. The chain recombines TRBV3-1 (or the pseudogene TRBV3-2) with TRBJ2-5; 9 bases fit TRBD1. The J segment lost 5 bases and the V segment lost 6 bases, leaving 10 bases of the junction unmatched. The CDR3 consists of 15 residues. Germline lookup yields CDR1 LGHDT and CDR2 YNNKEL (reference sequence). CDR3 sequence: CASSQIPGQGETQYF. As DNA, the CDR3 is TGTGCCAGCAGTCAAATACCGGGACAGGGTGAGACCCAGTACTTC.